Below are 3 T cell receptor beta chains sequenced from a single sample in a study of blood T cell repertoires in COVID-19. The repertoire was sequenced with immunoSEQ multiplex PCR; TCRdb's copy has only in-frame clones and lacks some. Counted here are 250,000 to 300,000 clones, more than 80% occurring once; the ten biggest clones make up 0.95% to 1.3%. The sequenced material came from PBMCs or T cells enriched from blood (not recorded which). The receptors shown here come from a woman aged 25 to 39 who had recovered from COVID-19.

The CDR3 DNA sequence: TGTGCCAGCAGTTTCGCTTCGAGCTCCTACGAGCAGTACTTC. It translates to CASSFASSSYEQYF. The rearrangement links TRBV6-2 or TRBV6-3 to TRBJ2-7; D is undetermined. Germline V gene data show CDR1 as MNHEY and CDR2 as SVGEGT. Trimming took 4 bases from V and 0 from J, leaving 10 bases between them. The CDR3 covers 14 residues.

This chain connects TRBV4-3 to TRBJ2-3; no reliable D call. Germline values: CDR1 LGHNA, CDR2 YSLEER. CDR3 length: 15 residues. The germline V and J ends were trimmed by 0 bases and 5 bases, with 12 bases remaining between them. The CDR3 sequence is CASSQDSSPGDTQYF. The CDR3 bases are TGCGCCAGCAGCCAAGATAGCAGCCCGGGAGATACGCAGTATTTT.

This clone was seen a single time. The V call is TRBV9, the J call TRBJ2-1, with D perhaps TRBD1 (6 bases). With 0 bases removed from V and 4 bases from J, the gap between germline ends came to 11 bases. This CDR3 spans 15 amino acids. Germline loops: CDR1 SGDLS, CDR2 YYNGEE. Here the CDR3 reads CASSVAGGEYNEQFF. CDR3 coding DNA: TGTGCCAGCAGCGTAGCTGGGGGCGAATACAATGAGCAGTTCTTC.